This TCR beta chain was captured by sequencing in a study of control samples from healthy donors and cancer patients. This clone has just one count. The V gene's germline CDR1 is LGHNA and CDR2 YNFKEQ. After removal of 3 bases from V and 3 bases from J, the junction contained 2 bases not matched to a gene. The CDR3 covers 14 residues. The repertoire was sequenced with immunoSEQ multiplex PCR; TCRdb's copy has only in-frame clones and lacks some. The sample lists 150,000 to 200,000 clones, 70% to 90% seen once, with around 11% in the top ten. The rearrangement uses TRBV4-2 and TRBJ2-7; TRBD2 agrees at 10 bases. The sequence derives from a man aged 30 to 39 in good health. Sequences were obtained from blood. For the CDR3, the DNA is TGTGCCAGCAGCCAGGGACTAGCGATCTACGAGCAGTACTTC. Translation gives CASSQGLAIYEQYF.